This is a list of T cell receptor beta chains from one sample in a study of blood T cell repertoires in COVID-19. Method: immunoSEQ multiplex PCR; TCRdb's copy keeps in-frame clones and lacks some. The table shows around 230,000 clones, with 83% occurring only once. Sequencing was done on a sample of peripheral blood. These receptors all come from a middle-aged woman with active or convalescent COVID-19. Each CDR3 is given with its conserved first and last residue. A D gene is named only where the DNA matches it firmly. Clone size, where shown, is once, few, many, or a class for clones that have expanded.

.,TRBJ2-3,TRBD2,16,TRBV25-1,TGTGCCAGCAGTGAATCGGCAGCGGGAGTGGGAGATACGCAGTATTTT,CASSESAAGVGDTQYF
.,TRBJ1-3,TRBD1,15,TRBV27,TGTGCCAGCAGTCCCTGGGACAGGGGTGGAAACACCATATATTTT,CASSPWDRGGNTIYF
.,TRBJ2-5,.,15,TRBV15,TGTGCCACCAGCCCCCAAAAGGACAGCCAAGAGACCCAGTACTTC,CATSPQKDSQETQYF
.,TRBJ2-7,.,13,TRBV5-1,TGCGCCAGCAGCTTGGCCTGGAGGGACGAGCAGTACTTC,CASSLAWRDEQYF
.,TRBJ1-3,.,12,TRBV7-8,TGTGCCAGCAGGGCAGCTGGAAACACCATATATTTT,CASRAAGNTIYF
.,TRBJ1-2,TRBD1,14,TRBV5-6,TGTGCCAGCAGACACAGACAGGGCAGCTATGGCTACACCTTC,CASRHRQGSYGYTF
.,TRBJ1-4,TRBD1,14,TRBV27,TGTGCCAGCAGCCGGGGACAGGGTCATGAAAAACTGTTTTTT,CASSRGQGHEKLFF
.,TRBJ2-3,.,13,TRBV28,TGTGCCAGCAGCAGACAGATAGGAGATACGCAGTATTTT,CASSRQIGDTQYF
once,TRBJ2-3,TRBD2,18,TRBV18,TGTGCCAGCTCACCATATTACGGACTAGCGGGGGGTTCGGATACGCAGTATTTT,CASSPYYGLAGGSDTQYF
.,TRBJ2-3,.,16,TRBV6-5,TGTGCCAGCAGTTACTCACTGGTCTCTAGCACAGATACGCAGTATTTT,CASSYSLVSSTDTQYF
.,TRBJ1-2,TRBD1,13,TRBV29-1,TGCAGCGGCCGGGACAGGGATAACTATGGCTACACCTTC,CSGRDRDNYGYTF
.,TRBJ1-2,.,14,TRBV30,TGTGCCTGGAGTGTTCTCCAGGGGCCCTATGGCTACACCTTC,CAWSVLQGPYGYTF
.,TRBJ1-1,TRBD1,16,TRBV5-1,TGCGCCAGCAGCTCCAACGTACAGGGGGTGGGCACTGAAGCTTTCTTT,CASSSNVQGVGTEAFF
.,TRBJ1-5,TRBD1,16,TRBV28,TGTGCCAGCAGACGAACACCGGACAGGGGGAATCAGCCCCAGCATTTT,CASRRTPDRGNQPQHF
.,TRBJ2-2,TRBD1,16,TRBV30,TGTGCCTGGAGTGTTAGGGGGACAGGGGTCGCCGGGGAGCTGTTTTTT,CAWSVRGTGVAGELFF
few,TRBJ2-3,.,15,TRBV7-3,TGTGCCAGCAGCTTCCAGGGGCTGGGCACAGATACGCAGTATTTT,CASSFQGLGTDTQYF
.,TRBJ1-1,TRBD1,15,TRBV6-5,TGTGCCAGCAGTTACCTGGGACAGTTGAACACTGAAGCTTTCTTT,CASSYLGQLNTEAFF
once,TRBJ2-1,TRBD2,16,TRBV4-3,TGCGCCAGCAGCCAAGATCGCGGGGGGGCTCTGAATGAGCAGTTCTTC,CASSQDRGGALNEQFF
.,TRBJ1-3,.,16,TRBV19,TGTGCCAGTAGTATCGGGGGGCGCATCTCTGGAAACACCATATATTTT,CASSIGGRISGNTIYF
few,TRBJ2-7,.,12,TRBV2,TGTGCCAGCAGTGAAGGTAACTACGAGCAGTACTTC,CASSEGNYEQYF
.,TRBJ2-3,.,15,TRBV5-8,TGTGCCAGCAGCCTGGGGACAATGAGCACAGATACGCAGTATTTT,CASSLGTMSTDTQYF
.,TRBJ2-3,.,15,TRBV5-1,TGCGCCAGCAGCTTTTCGGGACAACGGGCAGATACGCAGTATTTT,CASSFSGQRADTQYF
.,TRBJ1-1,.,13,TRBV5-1,TGCGCCAGCCTTCTTACACCGAACACTGAAGCTTTCTTT,CASLLTPNTEAFF
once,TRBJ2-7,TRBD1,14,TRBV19,TGTGCCAGTAGTATAATGACAGGGGGCTACGAGCAGTACTTC,CASSIMTGGYEQYF
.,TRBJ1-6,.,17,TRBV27,TGTGCCAGCAGTCCGACTTGGGGAGGTTTCTATAATTCACCCCTCCACTTT,CASSPTWGGFYNSPLHF
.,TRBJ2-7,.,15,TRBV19,TGTGCCAGTAGGCCCAGGGGCGGGAGTAGCGACGAGCAGTACTTC,CASRPRGGSSDEQYF
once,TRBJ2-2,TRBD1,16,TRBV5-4,TGTGCCAGCAGCTCGGGACAGGGGGAGTACACCGGGGAGCTGTTTTTT,CASSSGQGEYTGELFF
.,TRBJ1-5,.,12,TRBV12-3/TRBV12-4,TGTGCCAGCAGTCACCCGCGGCAGCCCCAGCATTTT,CASSHPRQPQHF
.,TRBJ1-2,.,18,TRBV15,TGTGCCACCAGCAGAGATCCGCGGGGACTAGGAGCTAACTATGGCTACACCTTC,CATSRDPRGLGANYGYTF
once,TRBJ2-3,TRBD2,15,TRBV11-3,TGTGCCAGCAGCCCCAATAGCGGGAGCACAGATACGCAGTATTTT,CASSPNSGSTDTQYF
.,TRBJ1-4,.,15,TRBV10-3,TGTGCCATCAGTGACCAACAGGCAAATAATGAAAAACTGTTTTTT,CAISDQQANNEKLFF
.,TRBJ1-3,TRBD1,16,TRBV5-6,TGTGCCAGCAGCTCGCCGGGACAGGGAATCGGAAACACCATATATTTT,CASSSPGQGIGNTIYF
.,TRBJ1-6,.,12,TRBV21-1,TGTGCCAGCACCCAAAGGGGCTCACCCCTCCACTTT,CASTQRGSPLHF
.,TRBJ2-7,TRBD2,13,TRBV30,TGTGCCTGGAGTGCTGAGACGGGACTAGCGGGCGGCTTC,CAWSAETGLAGGF
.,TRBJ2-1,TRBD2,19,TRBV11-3,TGTGCCAGCAGCCGGCGCCCTCCTAGACTAGCGGGAGGGTACAATGAGCAGTTCTTC,CASSRRPPRLAGGYNEQFF
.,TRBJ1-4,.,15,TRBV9,TGTGCCAGCAGCGTTGGGGGAGGTAGAGGTGAAAAACTGTTTTTT,CASSVGGGRGEKLFF
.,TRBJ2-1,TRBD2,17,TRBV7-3,TGTGCCAGCAGCTTAAACCCTGGCAGCGGGAGGGCCAATGAGCAGTTCTTC,CASSLNPGSGRANEQFF
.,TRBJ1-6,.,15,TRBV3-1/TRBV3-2,TGTGCCAGCAGTCGCAAGGGCTGGGGGGATTCACCCCTCCACTTT,CASSRKGWGDSPLHF
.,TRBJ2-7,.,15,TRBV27,TGTGCCAGCAGTGGACCCAGGGACTCGGGGAACGAGCAGTACTTC,CASSGPRDSGNEQYF
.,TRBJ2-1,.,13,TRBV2,TGTGCCTCACTGGTAGCGGAGTACAATGAGCAGTTCTTC,CASLVAEYNEQFF
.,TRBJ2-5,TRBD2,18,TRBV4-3,TGCGCCAGCAGCCAAACAGGACTAGCGGGGGGGCGTCAAGAGACCCAGTACTTC,CASSQTGLAGGRQETQYF
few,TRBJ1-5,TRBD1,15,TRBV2,TGTGCCAGTAGCCCCTCGAGGGGGCGGGGTCAGCCCCAGCATTTT,CASSPSRGRGQPQHF
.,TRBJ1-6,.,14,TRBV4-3,TGCGCCAGCAGCCCAGGGACAATAAATTCACCCCTCCACTTT,CASSPGTINSPLHF
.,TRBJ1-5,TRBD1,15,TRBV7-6,TGTGCCAGCAGCTCCAACGACAGGGGGCGTCAGCCCCAGCATTTT,CASSSNDRGRQPQHF